This is a list of T cell receptor beta chains from one sample in a study of blood T cell repertoires in COVID-19. The data were produced by immunoSEQ multiplex PCR, yet TCRdb's version contains in-frame clones alone and is incomplete. The sample lists approximately 220,000 clones; around 90% were seen once. What was sequenced was PBMCs or T cells enriched from blood (not recorded which). Source of these receptors: a woman aged 25-40 years with acute COVID-19. The conserved cysteine and the conserved F or W are not part of the CDR3 here.

TRBJ2-2,TRBV9,ASSEGTSGGHANTGELF
TRBJ2-3,TRBV10-3,AISSGRDTQY
TRBJ1-5,TRBV19,ASSSLGRGDQPQH
TRBJ1-6,TRBV6-1,ASSVTGGAGSSYNSPLH
TRBJ2-7,TRBV7-9,ASSLGAGNYEQY
TRBJ1-2,TRBV7-9,ASSLSGGNLGYGYT
TRBJ2-1,TRBV25-1,ASSEYFAVEQF
TRBJ1-5,TRBV7-6,ASSSLGQPQH
TRBJ2-7,TRBV10-1,ASSEYRIPYEQY
TRBJ1-2,TRBV3-1/TRBV3-2,ASSQVGIPRDGYT
TRBJ1-3,TRBV7-9,ASRELSGNTIY
TRBJ2-7,TRBV7-9,ASSLGQGTSHEQY
TRBJ1-1,TRBV5-4,ASSLDRDAEAF
TRBJ2-7,TRBV4-1,ASSQDGKGAGYYEQY
TRBJ1-2,TRBV6-2/TRBV6-3,ASSSGTGNYGYT
TRBJ1-4,TRBV5-1,ASSLGQGVIEKLF
TRBJ2-3,TRBV28,ASNAPGSWDTQY
TRBJ2-5,TRBV5-1,ASSLLAGGSETQY
TRBJ1-1,TRBV6-5,ASSYASGTGEVEAF
TRBJ1-4,TRBV7-9,ASSSLDRFNEKLF
TRBJ2-2,TRBV30,AWSVSGVFTGELF
TRBJ1-5,TRBV27,ASSLQGNQPQH
TRBJ2-1,TRBV7-9,ASSSRWGGFEQF
TRBJ2-1,TRBV7-9,ASSLGGAIGEQF
TRBJ1-5,TRBV7-8,ASSFLGDGQPQH
TRBJ1-5,TRBV7-2,ASSLRQGGQPQH
TRBJ2-7,TRBV12-3/TRBV12-4,ASTNSGTDEQY
TRBJ2-4,TRBV6-6,ASTQLLQGTIQY
TRBJ1-1,TRBV3-1/TRBV3-2,ASSQRQGSYTEAF
TRBJ2-7,TRBV6-2/TRBV6-3,ASSYSRGRGDVEQY
TRBJ1-6,TRBV19,ASRAGATGGSSPLH
TRBJ2-2,TRBV19,ASSTDRYTGELF
TRBJ2-4,TRBV6-1,ASSEGSGGVDIQY
TRBJ1-1,TRBV19,ASSRGGLNTEAF
TRBJ2-1,TRBV30,AWSGDPPSYNEQF
TRBJ2-1,TRBV24-1,ATSDSTGLSDYNEQF
TRBJ2-7,TRBV4-3,ASSQASEGAGEQY
TRBJ1-1,TRBV29-1,SVDEAVEAF
TRBJ1-5,TRBV7-2,ASSPDRGSSQPQH
TRBJ1-3,TRBV7-9,ASRPGQEGAGNTIY
TRBJ2-1,TRBV18,ASSPPGDEQF
TRBJ1-1,TRBV2,ASSEIQGMTEAF
TRBJ1-2,TRBV14,ASSGGIYGGYT
TRBJ2-1,TRBV29-1,SVVRHSSYNEQF
TRBJ2-5,TRBV7-9,ASSLGGQETQY
TRBJ2-1,TRBV9,ASSVTSEAYNEQF
TRBJ2-6,TRBV5-5,ASSLVLSSGANVLT
TRBJ2-5,TRBV20-1,SASSTPGQGGETQY
TRBJ1-4,TRBV27,ASSPTSDRVWEKLF
TRBJ1-4,TRBV19,ASSIGQKRV